These 18 T cell receptor beta chains originate from one sample sequenced in a study of control samples from healthy donors and cancer patients. The assay was immunoSEQ multiplex PCR, and TCRdb's table has in-frame clones only and misses some. The sample lists about 220,000 clones; 90% to 95% were seen once. The sequenced material came from blood. The receptors stem from a man aged 50-59 years in good health.

This rearrangement joins TRBV28 to TRBJ1-2, with D possibly TRBD1 on 5 matching bases. Looked up from germline, CDR1 is MDHEN and CDR2 is SYDVKM. The V and J ends lost 4 bases and 4 bases respectively, with 22 bases between them. The CDR3 has 17 amino acids. CDR3 loop: CASSSIGTGFLPYGYTF. CDR3 sequence (DNA): TGTGCCAGCAGTTCCATCGGGACCGGGTTTTTACCCTATGGCTACACCTTC.

Here the CDR3 reads CASSLIGSGNTIYF. CDR3 DNA sequence: TGCGCCAGCAGCTTGATCGGCTCTGGAAACACCATATATTTT. The chain links TRBV5-1 to TRBJ1-3, with D hard to call. V lost 1 base to trimming and J lost 0 bases, with 5 bases between them. The CDR3 is 14 residues long. Looked up from germline, CDR1 is SGHRS and CDR2 is YFSETQ. Variable domain in full (rest from reference TRBV5-1 and TRBJ1-3): KAGVTQTPRYLIKTRGQQVTLSCSPISGHRSVSWYQQTPGQGLQFLFEYFSETQRNKGNFPGRFSGRQFSNSRSEMNVSTLELGDSALYLCASSLIGSGNTIYFGEGSWLTVV.

The rearrangement links TRBV7-2 to TRBJ2-3; 10 bases align to TRBD1. This CDR3 comprises 16 residues. Germline lookup yields CDR1 SGHTA and CDR2 FQGNSA. V was clipped by 3 bases and J by 3 bases; unmatched bases: 6. CDR3 bases: TGTGCCAGCAGCTTGCCCCGGGACAGGGGAACAGATACGCAGTATTTT. Amino acid sequence: CASSLPRDRGTDTQYF.

The chain combines TRBV12-3 or TRBV12-4 with TRBJ1-5, with 7 bases that match TRBD1. Germline trimming cut 7 bases from V and 3 bases from J; bases unmatched to any gene: 3. This CDR3 is 13 amino acids long. CDR3 in DNA: TGTGCCAGCACTGGACAGGACAATCAGCCCCAGCATTTT. Translated, it gives CASTGQDNQPQHF.

The chain carries TRBV7-8 and TRBJ2-7, with D tentatively TRBD1 (6 bases). The CDR3 is made up of 15 amino acids. Per the germline V gene, CDR1 is SGHVS and CDR2 is FQNEAQ. The germline V and J ends were trimmed by 5 bases and 4 bases, with 18 bases remaining between them. CDR3 loop: CASSLRAAGVYEQYF. CDR3 in DNA: TGTGCCAGCAGCCTTCGGGCCGCAGGGGTTTACGAGCAGTACTTC.

The chain is built from TRBV9 and TRBJ2-7, with a weak D call TRBD1 (6 bases). The germline V gene encodes CDR1 SGDLS and CDR2 YYNGEE. V was trimmed by 4 bases and J by 0 bases, leaving 20 bases between them. CDR3 length: 17 residues. CDR3 sequence: CASSLGAGTSSSYEQYF. Here the CDR3 DNA reads TGTGCCAGCAGCTTAGGAGCCGGGACAAGTAGCTCCTACGAGCAGTACTTC.

A single count supports this clone. The chain employs TRBV27 and TRBJ2-2; maybe TRBD2 (5 bases). The CDR3 loop spans 15 amino acids. The ends were cut back, 8 bases at V and 6 bases at J, with 19 bases in the middle. Germline-derived CDR1 and CDR2 are MNHEY and SMNVEV (reference sequence). In DNA, the CDR3 is TGTGCCAGCGGACTTCTGGCCTACCCGGCCGGGGAGCTGTTTTTT. Its translation: CASGLLAYPAGELFF.

The chain joins TRBV7-8 to TRBJ2-5, with 11 bases matching TRBD1. From germline, CDR1 is SGHVS and CDR2 FQNEAQ. This CDR3 region has 14 residues. V was pared by 5 bases and J by 5 bases, with 4 bases of the junction left unmatched. The CDR3: CASSRTGGKETQYF. In nucleotides, the CDR3 is TGTGCCAGCAGCCGGACAGGGGGCAAGGAGACCCAGTACTTC.

The genes are TRBV28 and TRBJ1-5; TRBD1 is a possible D gene (5 bases). Trimming pared 5 bases from V and 3 bases from J, leaving 14 bases between. The length of the CDR3 is 15 residues. Germline V gives CDR1 MDHEN, CDR2 SYDVKM. The CDR3: CASSDPPGNNQPQHF. The CDR3 DNA follows: TGTGCCAGCAGTGACCCCCCAGGGAACAATCAGCCCCAGCATTTT.

The chain is built from TRBV2 and TRBJ2-7; D possibly corresponds to TRBD1 (6 bases). This CDR3 has 14 residues. The V end lost 6 bases, the J end lost 2 bases, and 14 bases lay between the germline ends. CDR1 SNHLY and CDR2 FYNNEI come from the germline V gene. Here the CDR3 reads CASRPRTDTYEQYF. The CDR3 nucleotides read TGTGCCAGCAGGCCCCGGACAGACACCTACGAGCAGTACTTC.

V gene TRBV18 combines with J gene TRBJ2-1; D remains unclear. The CDR3 has 11 amino acids. The V gene lost 4 bases and the J gene lost 5 bases, with 3 bases spanning the gap. Germline assignment: CDR1 KGHSH and CDR2 LQKENI. As DNA, the CDR3 is TGTGCCAGCTCACGGGACAATGAGCAGTTCTTC. Amino acid sequence: CASSRDNEQFF.

This rearrangement joins TRBV5-1 to TRBJ1-4; 9 bases are a match to TRBD1. Germline CDR1 reads SGHRS; CDR2 reads YFSETQ. The length of the CDR3 is 15 residues. The junction had 2 bases not matched to a gene; V was cut back by 1 base and J by 4 bases. The CDR3 nucleotides are TGCGCCAGCAGCTTGCGACAGGGGGTTAATGAAAAACTGTTTTTT. Amino acid sequence: CASSLRQGVNEKLFF.

The gene calls are TRBV7-9 and TRBJ1-1; D gene unclear. CDR3 length equals 14 residues. The V gene lost 2 bases and the J gene lost 3 bases, with 10 bases spanning the gap. Per the germline V gene, CDR1 is SEHNR and CDR2 is FQNEAQ (reference sequence). The CDR3 sequence is CASSLSAGYTEAFF. The CDR3 DNA sequence: TGTGCCAGCAGCTTATCAGCGGGTTACACTGAAGCTTTCTTT.

This chain connects TRBV10-3 to TRBJ1-6; no clear D gene. Germline CDR1 reads ENHRY; CDR2 reads SYGVKD. The CDR3 consists of 15 residues. V was shortened by 4 bases and J by 9 bases, with 16 bases between the two germline ends. CDR3 amino acids: CAISGEVSPASPLHF. CDR3 in DNA: TGTGCCATCAGTGGGGAAGTTTCACCCGCTTCACCCCTCCACTTT.

The rearrangement uses TRBV27 and TRBJ2-7; D might be TRBD1 or TRBD2, each matching 5 bases. Trimming removed 3 bases at V and 6 bases at J, with 12 bases between. The CDR3 covers 13 residues. Germline loops: CDR1 MNHEY, CDR2 SMNVEV (reference sequence). The CDR3 sequence is CASSFKGTGEQYV. The CDR3 DNA follows: TGTGCCAGCAGTTTTAAGGGGACCGGCGAGCAGTACGTC.

In its sample, this clone was seen once. The chain has TRBV29-1 and TRBJ2-5, with 7 positions matching TRBD1. Per the germline V gene, CDR1 is SQVTM and CDR2 is ANQGSEA. This CDR3 has 12 amino acids. Trimming cost V 7 bases and J 4 bases; bases outside gene matches: 6. CDR3 in amino acids: CSATGVGETQYF. The CDR3, as DNA: TGCAGCGCCACAGGGGTGGGAGAGACCCAGTACTTC.

The genes are TRBV6-5 and TRBJ1-1; no definite D call. CDR1 and CDR2 from the germline V gene are MNHEY and SVGAGI. Trimming shortened V by 0 bases and J by 1 base, and 3 bases separated the two germline ends. CDR3 length: 13 residues. CDR3 nucleotide sequence: TGTGCCAGCAGTTACTCGACGAACACTGAAGCTTTCTTT. Translated, it gives CASSYSTNTEAFF.

The V call is TRBV19, the J call TRBJ1-5; no clear D. CDR1 is LNHDA and CDR2 is SQIVND in the germline V gene (reference sequence). The CDR3 is 12 residues long. Trimming stripped 5 bases from V and 4 bases from J, with 6 bases between. The CDR3 loop reads CASSSINQPQHF. CDR3 sequence (DNA): TGTGCCAGTAGTTCAATTAATCAGCCCCAGCATTTT. Variable domain in full (rest from reference TRBV19 and TRBJ1-5): DGGITQSPKYLFRKEGQNVTLSCEQNLNHDAMYWYRQDPGQGLRLIYYSQIVNDFQKGDIAEGYSVSREKKESFPLTVTSAQKNPTAFYLCASSSINQPQHFGDGTRLSIL.